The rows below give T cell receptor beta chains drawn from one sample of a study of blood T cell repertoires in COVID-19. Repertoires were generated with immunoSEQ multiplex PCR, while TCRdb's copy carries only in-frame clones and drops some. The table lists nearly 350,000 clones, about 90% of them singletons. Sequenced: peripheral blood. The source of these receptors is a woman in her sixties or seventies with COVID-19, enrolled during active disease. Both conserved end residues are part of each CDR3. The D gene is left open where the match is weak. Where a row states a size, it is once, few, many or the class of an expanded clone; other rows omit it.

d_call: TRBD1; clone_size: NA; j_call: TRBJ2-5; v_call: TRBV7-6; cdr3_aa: CASSQDREETQYF; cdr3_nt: TGTGCCAGCAGCCAGGACAGGGAGGAGACCCAGTACTTC
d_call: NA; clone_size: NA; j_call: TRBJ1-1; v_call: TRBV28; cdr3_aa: CASSFNGAYIAFF; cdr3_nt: TGTGCCAGCAGTTTTAATGGAGCTTATATAGCTTTCTTT
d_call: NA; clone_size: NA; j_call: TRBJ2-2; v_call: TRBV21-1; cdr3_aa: CASSKERGGPGTGELFF; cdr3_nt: TGTGCCAGCAGCAAGGAGCGGGGGGGCCCGGGCACCGGGGAGCTGTTTTTT
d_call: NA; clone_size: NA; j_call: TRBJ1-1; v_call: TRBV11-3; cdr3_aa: CASSLDSLNTEAFF; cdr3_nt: TGTGCCAGCAGCCTGGACAGTCTGAACACTGAAGCTTTCTTT
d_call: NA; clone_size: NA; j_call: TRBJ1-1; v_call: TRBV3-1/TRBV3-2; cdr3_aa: CASSQELTEAFF; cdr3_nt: TGTGCCAGCAGCCAAGAATTAACTGAAGCTTTCTTT
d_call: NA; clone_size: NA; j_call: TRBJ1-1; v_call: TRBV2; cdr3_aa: CASKKGDRGGAFF; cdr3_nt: TGTGCCAGCAAGAAGGGGGACCGCGGCGGAGCTTTCTTT
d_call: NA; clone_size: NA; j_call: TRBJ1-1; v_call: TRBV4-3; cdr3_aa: CASSPSTGFEAFF; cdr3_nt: TGCGCCAGCAGCCCCTCCACAGGGTTTGAAGCTTTCTTT
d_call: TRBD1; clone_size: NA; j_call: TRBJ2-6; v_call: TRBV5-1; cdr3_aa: CASSFPPGQGSSGANVLTF; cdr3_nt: TGCGCCAGCAGCTTCCCCCCGGGACAGGGCAGCTCTGGGGCCAACGTCCTGACTTTC
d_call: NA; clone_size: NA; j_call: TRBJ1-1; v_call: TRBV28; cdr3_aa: CASSLGQGNTEAFF; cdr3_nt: TGTGCCAGCAGTTTGGGGCAGGGGAACACTGAAGCTTTCTTT
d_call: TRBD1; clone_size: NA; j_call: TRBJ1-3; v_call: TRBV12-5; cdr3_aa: CASGSEQGALGSSGNTIYF; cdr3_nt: TGTGCTAGTGGTTCCGAGCAGGGGGCATTAGGATCCTCTGGAAACACCATATATTTT
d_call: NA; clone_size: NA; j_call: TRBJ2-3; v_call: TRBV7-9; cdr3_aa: CASSLDGGSTDTQYF; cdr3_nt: TGTGCCAGCAGCTTAGACGGGGGAAGCACAGATACGCAGTATTTT
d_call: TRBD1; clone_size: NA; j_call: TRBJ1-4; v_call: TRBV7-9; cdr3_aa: CASSLRTGEATNEKLFF; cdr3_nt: TGTGCCAGCAGCCTAAGGACAGGAGAGGCAACTAATGAAAAACTGTTTTTT
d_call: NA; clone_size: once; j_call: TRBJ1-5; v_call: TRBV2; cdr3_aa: CASSGTGVGNQPQHF; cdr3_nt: TGTGCCAGCAGTGGGACTGGGGTAGGCAATCAGCCCCAGCATTTT
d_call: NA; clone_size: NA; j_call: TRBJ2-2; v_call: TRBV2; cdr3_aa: CASSPLTSPTGELFF; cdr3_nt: TGTGCCAGCAGCCCACTTACTAGCCCCACCGGGGAGCTGTTTTTT
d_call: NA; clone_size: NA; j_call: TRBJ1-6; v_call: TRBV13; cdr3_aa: CASSFSSSPLHF; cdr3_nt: TGTGCCAGCAGCTTCTCCTCTTCACCCCTCCACTTT
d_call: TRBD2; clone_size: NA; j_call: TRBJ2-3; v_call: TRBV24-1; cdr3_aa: CATTSGQSTDTQYF; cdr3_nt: TGTGCCACCACTAGCGGCCAAAGCACAGATACGCAGTATTTT
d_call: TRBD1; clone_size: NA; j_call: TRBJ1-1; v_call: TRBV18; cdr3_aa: CASSSFQGGGIMNTEAFF; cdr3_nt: TGTGCCAGCTCATCATTTCAGGGGGGAGGAATCATGAACACTGAAGCTTTCTTT
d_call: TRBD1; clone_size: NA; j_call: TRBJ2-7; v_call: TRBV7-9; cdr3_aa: CASSTGTDLSYEQYF; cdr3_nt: TGTGCCAGCAGCACCGGGACAGATCTTTCCTACGAGCAGTACTTC
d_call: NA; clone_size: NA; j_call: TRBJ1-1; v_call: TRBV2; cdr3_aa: CASRVSGDTEAFF; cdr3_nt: TGTGCCAGCAGGGTGTCGGGGGACACTGAAGCTTTCTTT
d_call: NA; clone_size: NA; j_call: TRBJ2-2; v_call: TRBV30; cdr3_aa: CAWIPGGPNGELFF; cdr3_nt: TGTGCCTGGATCCCCGGGGGGCCGAACGGGGAGCTGTTTTTT
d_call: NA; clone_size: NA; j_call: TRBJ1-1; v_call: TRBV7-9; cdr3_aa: CASGLQENTEAFF; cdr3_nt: TGTGCCAGCGGACTCCAGGAGAACACTGAAGCTTTCTTT
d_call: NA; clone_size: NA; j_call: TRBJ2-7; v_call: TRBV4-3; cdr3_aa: CASSQGFEDEQYF; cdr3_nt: TGCGCCAGCAGCCAAGGGTTTGAGGACGAGCAGTACTTC
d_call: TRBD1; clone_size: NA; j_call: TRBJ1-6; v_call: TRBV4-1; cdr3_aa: CASSQVTGGSPLHF; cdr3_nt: TGCGCCAGCAGCCAGGTGACAGGGGGTTCACCCCTCCACTTT
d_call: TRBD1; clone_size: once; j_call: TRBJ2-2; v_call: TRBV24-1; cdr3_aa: CATSESGTENTGELFF; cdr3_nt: TGTGCCACCAGTGAATCCGGGACAGAGAACACCGGGGAGCTGTTTTTT
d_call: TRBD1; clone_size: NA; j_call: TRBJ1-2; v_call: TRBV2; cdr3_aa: CASSPRTGDYGYTF; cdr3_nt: TGTGCCAGCAGCCCCCGGACAGGGGACTATGGCTACACCTTC
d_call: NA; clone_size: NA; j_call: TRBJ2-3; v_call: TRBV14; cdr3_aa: CASSQYGFDTDTQYF; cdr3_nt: TGTGCCAGCAGCCAATACGGTTTTGACACAGATACGCAGTATTTT
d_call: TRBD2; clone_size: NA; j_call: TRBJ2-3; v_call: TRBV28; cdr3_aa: CASSLLAGGLSTDTQYF; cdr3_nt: TGTGCCAGCAGTTTACTAGCGGGGGGCCTTAGCACAGATACGCAGTATTTT
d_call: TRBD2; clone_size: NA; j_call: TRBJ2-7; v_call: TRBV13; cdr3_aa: CASSLSRRGAHEQYF; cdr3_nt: TGTGCCAGCAGCTTAAGCCGGCGGGGGGCCCACGAGCAGTACTTC
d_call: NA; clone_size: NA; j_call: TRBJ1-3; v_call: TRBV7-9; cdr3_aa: CASRFQVSGNTIYF; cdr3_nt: TGTGCCAGCAGGTTCCAGGTCTCTGGAAACACCATATATTTT
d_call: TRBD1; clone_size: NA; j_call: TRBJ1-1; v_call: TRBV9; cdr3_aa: CASSGTGGRVTEAFF; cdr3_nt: TGTGCCAGCAGCGGCACAGGGGGCAGGGTCACTGAAGCTTTCTTT
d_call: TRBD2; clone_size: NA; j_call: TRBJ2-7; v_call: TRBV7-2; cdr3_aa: CASSLNPGLEYEQYF; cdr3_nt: TGTGCCAGCAGCCTAAACCCGGGACTAGAATACGAGCAGTACTTC
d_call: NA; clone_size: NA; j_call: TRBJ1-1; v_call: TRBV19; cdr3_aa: CASTGNMNTEAFF; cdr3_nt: TGTGCCAGTACGGGGAACATGAACACTGAAGCTTTCTTT
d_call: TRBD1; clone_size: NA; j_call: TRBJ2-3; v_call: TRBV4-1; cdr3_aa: CASSQPGQGPTDTQYF; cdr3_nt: TGCGCCAGCAGCCAACCAGGACAGGGGCCGACAGATACGCAGTATTTT
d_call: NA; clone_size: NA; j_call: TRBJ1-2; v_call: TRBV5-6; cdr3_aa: CASSLDNRFNTF; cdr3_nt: TGTGCCAGCAGCCTTGACAACAGGTTTAACACCTTC
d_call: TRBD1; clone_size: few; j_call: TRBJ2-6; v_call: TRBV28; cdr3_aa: CASSSTGGRSSGANVLTF; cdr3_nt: TGTGCCAGCAGTTCGACAGGGGGGAGGAGCTCTGGGGCCAACGTCCTGACTTTC
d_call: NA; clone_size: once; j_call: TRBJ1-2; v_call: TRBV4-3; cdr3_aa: CASSQGGGRNYGYTF; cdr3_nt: TGCGCCAGCAGCCAGGGGGGGGGCCGAAACTATGGCTACACCTTC
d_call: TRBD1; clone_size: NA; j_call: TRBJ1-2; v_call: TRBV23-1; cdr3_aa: CASSQLRQGPNPNGYTF; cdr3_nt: TGCGCCAGCAGTCAGCTCCGACAGGGTCCGAACCCAAATGGCTACACCTTC
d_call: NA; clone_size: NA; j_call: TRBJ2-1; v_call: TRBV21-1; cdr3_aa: CASSRSTSGVGQGRFF; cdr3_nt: TGTGCCAGCAGCAGATCGACTAGCGGGGTCGGGCAGGGGCGGTTCTTC
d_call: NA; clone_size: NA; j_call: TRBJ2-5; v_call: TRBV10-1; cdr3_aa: CASSRTGKETQYF; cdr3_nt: TGCGCCAGCAGTAGGACTGGCAAAGAGACCCAGTACTTC
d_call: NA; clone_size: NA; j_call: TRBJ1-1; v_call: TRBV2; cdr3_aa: CASSTGRAAFF; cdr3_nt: TGTGCCAGCAGTACTGGCAGGGCAGCTTTCTTT